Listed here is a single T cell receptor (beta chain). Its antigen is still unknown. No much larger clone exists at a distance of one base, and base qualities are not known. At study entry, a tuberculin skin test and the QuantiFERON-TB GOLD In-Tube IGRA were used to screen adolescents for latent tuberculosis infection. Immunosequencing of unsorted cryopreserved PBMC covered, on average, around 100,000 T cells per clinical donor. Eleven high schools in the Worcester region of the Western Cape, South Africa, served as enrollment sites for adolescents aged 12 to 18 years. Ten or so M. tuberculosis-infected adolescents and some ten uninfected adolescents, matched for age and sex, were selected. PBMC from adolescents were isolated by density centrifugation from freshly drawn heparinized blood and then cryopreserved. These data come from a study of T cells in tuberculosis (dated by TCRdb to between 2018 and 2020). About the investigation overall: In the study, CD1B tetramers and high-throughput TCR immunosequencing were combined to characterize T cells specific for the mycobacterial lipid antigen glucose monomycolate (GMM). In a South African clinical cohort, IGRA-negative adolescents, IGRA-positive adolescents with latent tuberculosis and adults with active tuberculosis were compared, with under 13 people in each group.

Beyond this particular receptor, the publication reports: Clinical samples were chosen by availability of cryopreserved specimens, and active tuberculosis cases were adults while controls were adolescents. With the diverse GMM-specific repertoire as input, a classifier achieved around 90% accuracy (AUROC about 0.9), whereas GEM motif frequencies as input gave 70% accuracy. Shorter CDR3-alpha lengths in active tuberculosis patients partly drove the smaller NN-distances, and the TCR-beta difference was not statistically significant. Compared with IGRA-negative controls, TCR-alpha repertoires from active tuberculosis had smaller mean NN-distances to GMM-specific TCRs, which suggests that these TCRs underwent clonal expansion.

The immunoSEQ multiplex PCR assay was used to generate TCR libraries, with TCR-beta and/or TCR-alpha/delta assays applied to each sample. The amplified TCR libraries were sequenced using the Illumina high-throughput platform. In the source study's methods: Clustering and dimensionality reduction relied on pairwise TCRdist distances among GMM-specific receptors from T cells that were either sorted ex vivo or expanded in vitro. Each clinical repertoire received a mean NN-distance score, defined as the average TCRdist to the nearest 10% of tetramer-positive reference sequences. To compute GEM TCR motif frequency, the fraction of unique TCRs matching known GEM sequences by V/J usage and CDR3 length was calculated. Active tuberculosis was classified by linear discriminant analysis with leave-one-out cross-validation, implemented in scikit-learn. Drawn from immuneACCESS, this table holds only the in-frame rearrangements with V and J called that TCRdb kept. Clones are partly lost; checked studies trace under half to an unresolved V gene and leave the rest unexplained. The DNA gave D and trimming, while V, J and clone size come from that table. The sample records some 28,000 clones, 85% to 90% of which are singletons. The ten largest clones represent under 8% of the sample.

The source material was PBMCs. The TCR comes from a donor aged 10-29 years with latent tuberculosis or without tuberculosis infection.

The CDR3 amino acid sequence is: CASIPRGGNTIYF. In nucleotides, the sequence is TGTGCCAGCATTCCCCGGGGGGGAAACACCATATATTTT. This receptor chain uses TRBV6-5 and TRBJ1-3; tentative D gene TRBD1, with 5 bases matching. V is shortened by 7 bases, J by 4 bases, and the region joining them spans 11 bases. The germline V gene encodes CDR1 MNHEY and CDR2 SVGAGI. Measured from the cysteine to the phenylalanine, the CDR3 is 13 residues long. Kept here is only the CDR3 DNA, which spans 39 bases and is read in frame from base 1.